A selection of T cell receptor beta chains follows, all from one sample in a study of vaccination effects on CD4 cells after COVID-19. What these receptors recognize is not known. Libraries were prepared by immunoSEQ multiplex PCR; TCRdb keeps only in-frame clonotypes and omits some of them. Here the sample spans 50,000 to 60,000 clones, about 80% being singletons. The source was CD4+ T cells from PBMCs cultured without peptide, collected before COVID-19 vaccination. The receptor set was obtained from a human donor who received a COVID-19 vaccine. The CDR3 runs from the conserved cysteine through the conserved F or W. Fields, in order: clone size, CDR3 length, J gene, V gene, D gene, CDR3 DNA, CDR3 protein. D genes are given only for firm matches. Clone size is not always given. Where it is, it says once, few, many or a class for expanded clones.

NA | 16 | TRBJ2-3 | TRBV5-6 | TRBD2 | TGTGCCAGCAGCCGAGGAAGACTAGCGGGCTTCCTCGGGGAGTATTTT | CASSRGRLAGFLGEYF
NA | 17 | TRBJ2-3 | TRBV3-1/TRBV3-2 | NA | TGTGCCAGCAGCCAAGGACAATCTTGGGATCCCCCAGATACGCAGTATTTT | CASSQGQSWDPPDTQYF
NA | 15 | TRBJ2-3 | TRBV11-2 | NA | TGTGCCAGCAGCTTCGAGGGGATTAGCACAGATACGCAGTATTTT | CASSFEGISTDTQYF
NA | 15 | TRBJ2-6 | TRBV19 | NA | TGTGCCAGTAGGAAGACGGACTCTGGGGCCAACGTCCTGACTTTC | CASRKTDSGANVLTF
few | 15 | TRBJ1-4 | TRBV5-1 | NA | TGCGCCAGCAGCTTGGAGGGCAGTTATAATGAAAAACTGTTTTTT | CASSLEGSYNEKLFF
NA | 15 | TRBJ2-2 | TRBV28 | TRBD2 | TGTGCCAGCAGGGGCGGGGGGCAGAACACCGGGGAGCTGTTTTTT | CASRGGGQNTGELFF
NA | 13 | TRBJ2-5 | TRBV10-3 | TRBD2 | TGTGCCATCAGGGGTAGCGGGGAAGAGACCCAGTACTTC | CAIRGSGEETQYF
NA | 16 | TRBJ2-5 | TRBV24-1 | TRBD2 | TGTGCCACCAGTGACACCAGGATCCGGGGAGGGGAGACCCAGTACTTC | CATSDTRIRGGETQYF
NA | 16 | TRBJ2-2 | TRBV29-1 | TRBD2 | TGCAGCGTTGGGACTAGCGGGGGAGCGAACACCGGGGAGCTGTTTTTT | CSVGTSGGANTGELFF
once | 15 | TRBJ2-2 | TRBV6-5 | NA | TGTGCCAGCAGTTACTACAGTGCGGGAACCGGGGAGCTGTTTTTT | CASSYYSAGTGELFF
NA | 14 | TRBJ2-6 | TRBV29-1 | NA | TGCAGCGTTGTATTCTATTCTGGGGCCAACGTCCTGACTTTC | CSVVFYSGANVLTF
NA | 15 | TRBJ2-3 | TRBV5-8 | NA | TGTGCCAGCAGCTTGGATGGGAGAAGGGCAGATACGCAGTATTTT | CASSLDGRRADTQYF
once | 12 | TRBJ1-1 | TRBV30 | NA | TGTGCCTGGAGTAAGGGCTACACTGAAGCTTTCTTT | CAWSKGYTEAFF
NA | 16 | TRBJ1-1 | TRBV6-2/TRBV6-3 | TRBD1 | TGTGCCAGCAGTTACGGGCGACAGGGCCCGGAGACTGAAGCTTTCTTT | CASSYGRQGPETEAFF